This T cell receptor (beta chain) was captured by sequencing in a study of OX40 agonist ivuxolimab in advanced cancers. Study context: The patients received ivuxolimab by intravenous route every 2 weeks at 0.01 to 10 mg/kg.

The CDR3 runs to 16 residues. CDR1 and CDR2 (germline): SGDLS, YYNGEE. The ends were cut back, 6 bases at V and 1 base at J, with 19 bases in the middle. Sequencing was performed with immunoSEQ multiplex PCR; in TCRdb, only in-frame clones are kept and a portion is missing. Among fewer than 100,000 clones listed, roughly 89% were seen once. Enrollment shut out patients with autoimmune disease history or systemic immunosuppression. A few counts support this clone. The source is an adult with an advanced solid tumor such as melanoma, head and neck, liver or kidney cancer. The V and J genes are TRBV9 and TRBJ1-1, with D possibly TRBD1 on 6 matching bases. Sequenced material: CD4+ or CD8+ T cells sorted from blood, taken in a trial of the OX40 agonist ivuxolimab. DNA for the CDR3: TGTGCCAGCACCACCCCAGAGGGGGGGTCGAACACTGAAGCTTTCTTT. This encodes CASTTPEGGSNTEAFF.